This T cell receptor (beta chain) emerged from a study of shared T cell receptors in the human thymus. Germline CDR1 is LGHNA and CDR2 is YNFKEQ. Trimming stripped 1 base from V and 5 bases from J, with 18 bases between. This CDR3 is built from 18 residues. Assay: immunoSEQ multiplex PCR; the TCRdb copy retains only in-frame clones and omits some. The repertoire holds roughly 700,000 clones, with over 75% as singletons. These data also featured in a second study, about human thymus T cells. As that report states: Thymic resections from corrective heart surgery supplied the tissue. Within thymic and blood repertoires, V and J gene usage appeared to be biased. Highly overlapping thymic repertoires in unrelated individuals were reported by related research.

The source material was thymocytes. This receptor was obtained from a boy under two years old with a congenital heart defect. The chain combines TRBV4-2 with TRBJ1-6; weak D call: TRBD1 (6 bases). CDR3 bases: TGTGCCAGCAGCCAAGTTCCAGGCATTACAGGGAATAATTCACCCCTCCACTTT. Protein sequence: CASSQVPGITGNNSPLHF.